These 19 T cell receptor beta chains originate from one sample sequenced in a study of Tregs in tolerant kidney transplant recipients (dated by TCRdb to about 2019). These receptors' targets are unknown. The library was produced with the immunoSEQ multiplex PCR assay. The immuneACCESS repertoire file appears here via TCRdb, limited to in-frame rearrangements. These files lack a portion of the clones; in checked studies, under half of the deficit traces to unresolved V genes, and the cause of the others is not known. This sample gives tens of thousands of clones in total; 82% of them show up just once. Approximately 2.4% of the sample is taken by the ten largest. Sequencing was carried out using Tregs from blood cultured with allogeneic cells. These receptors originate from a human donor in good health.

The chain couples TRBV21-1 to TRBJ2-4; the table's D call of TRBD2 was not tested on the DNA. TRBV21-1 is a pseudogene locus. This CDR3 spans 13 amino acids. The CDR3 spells CASSERLENIQYF. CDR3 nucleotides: TGTGCCAGCAGCGAGAGGCTAGAAAACATTCAGTACTTC.

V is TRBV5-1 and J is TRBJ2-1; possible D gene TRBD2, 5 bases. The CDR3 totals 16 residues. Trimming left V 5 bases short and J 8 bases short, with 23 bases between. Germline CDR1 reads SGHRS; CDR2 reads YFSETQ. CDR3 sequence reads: CASRRDTRIGIHEQFF. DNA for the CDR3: TGCGCCAGCAGACGTGACACTAGGATTGGAATACATGAGCAGTTCTTC.

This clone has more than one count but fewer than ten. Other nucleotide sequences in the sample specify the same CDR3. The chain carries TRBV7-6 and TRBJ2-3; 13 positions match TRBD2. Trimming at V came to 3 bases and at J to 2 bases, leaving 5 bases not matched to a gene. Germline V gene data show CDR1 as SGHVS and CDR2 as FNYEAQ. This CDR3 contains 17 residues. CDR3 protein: CASSFTSGGATTDTQYF. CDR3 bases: TGTGCCAGCAGCTTTACTAGCGGGGGGGCCACCACAGATACGCAGTATTTT. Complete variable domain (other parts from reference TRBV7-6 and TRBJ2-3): GAGVSQSPRYKVTKRGQDVALRCDPISGHVSLYWYRQALGQGPEFLTYFNYEAQQDKSGLPNDRFSAERPEGSISTLTIQRTEQRDSAMYRCASSFTSGGATTDTQYFGPGTRLTVL.

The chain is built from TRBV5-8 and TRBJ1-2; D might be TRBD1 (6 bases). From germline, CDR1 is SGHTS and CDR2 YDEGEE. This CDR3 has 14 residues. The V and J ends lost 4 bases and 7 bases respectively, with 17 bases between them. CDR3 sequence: CASSLTGTSGGYTF. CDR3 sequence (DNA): TGTGCCAGCAGCCTAACAGGGACCTCGGGTGGCTACACCTTC.

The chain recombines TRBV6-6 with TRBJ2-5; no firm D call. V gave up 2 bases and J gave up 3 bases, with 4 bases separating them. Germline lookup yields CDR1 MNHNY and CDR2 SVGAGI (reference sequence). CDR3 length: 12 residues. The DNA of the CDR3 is TGTGCCAGCAGTTACAGGGAAGAGACCCAGTACTTC. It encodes CASSYREETQYF.

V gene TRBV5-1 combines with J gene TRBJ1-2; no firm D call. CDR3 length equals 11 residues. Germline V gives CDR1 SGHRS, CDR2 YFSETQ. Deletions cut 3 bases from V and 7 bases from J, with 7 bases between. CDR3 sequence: CASSSLFGYTF. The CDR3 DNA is TGCGCCAGCAGCTCCCTATTTGGCTACACCTTC. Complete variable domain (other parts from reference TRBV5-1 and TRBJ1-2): KAGVTQTPRYLIKTRGQQVTLSCSPISGHRSVSWYQQTPGQGLQFLFEYFSETQRNKGNFPGRFSGRQFSNSRSEMNVSTLELGDSALYLCASSSLFGYTFGSGTRLTVV.

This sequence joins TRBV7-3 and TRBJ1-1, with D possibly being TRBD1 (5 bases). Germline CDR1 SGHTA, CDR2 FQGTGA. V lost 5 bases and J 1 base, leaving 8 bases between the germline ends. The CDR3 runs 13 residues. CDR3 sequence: CASSPGRNTEAFF. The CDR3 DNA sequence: TGTGCCAGCAGCCCGGGACGGAACACTGAAGCTTTCTTT.

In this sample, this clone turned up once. The CDR3 loop reads CASSQGPGSPEAFF. The CDR3 bases are TGCGCCAGCAGCCAAGGGCCAGGGAGTCCCGAAGCTTTCTTT. The rearrangement uses TRBV4-3 and TRBJ1-1, with D possibly TRBD1 on 5 matching bases. The CDR3 loop spans 14 amino acids. In germline, CDR1 is LGHNA, CDR2 YSLEER. Trimming left V 1 base short and J 8 bases short, with 14 bases between.

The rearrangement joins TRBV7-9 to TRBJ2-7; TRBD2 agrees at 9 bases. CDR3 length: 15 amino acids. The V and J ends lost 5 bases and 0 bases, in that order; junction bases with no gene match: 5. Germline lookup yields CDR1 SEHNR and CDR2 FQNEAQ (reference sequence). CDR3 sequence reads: CASSQTSGASYEQYF. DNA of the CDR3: TGTGCCAGCAGCCAGACTAGCGGCGCCTCCTACGAGCAGTACTTC.

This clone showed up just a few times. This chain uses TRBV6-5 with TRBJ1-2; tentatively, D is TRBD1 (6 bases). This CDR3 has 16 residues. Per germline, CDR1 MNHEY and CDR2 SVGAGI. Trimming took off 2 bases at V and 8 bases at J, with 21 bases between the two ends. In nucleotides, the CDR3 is TGTGCCAGCAGTTACCGAGCTATAGGACAGCAGAGGGGCTACACCTTC. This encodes CASSYRAIGQQRGYTF.

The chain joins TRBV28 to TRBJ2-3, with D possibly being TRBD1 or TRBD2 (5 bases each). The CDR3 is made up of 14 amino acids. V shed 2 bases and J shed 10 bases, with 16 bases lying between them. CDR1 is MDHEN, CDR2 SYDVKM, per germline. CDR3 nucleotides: TGTGCCAGCAGTTTACTTGGGACCGCCCCCCCGCAGTATTTT. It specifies CASSLLGTAPPQYF.

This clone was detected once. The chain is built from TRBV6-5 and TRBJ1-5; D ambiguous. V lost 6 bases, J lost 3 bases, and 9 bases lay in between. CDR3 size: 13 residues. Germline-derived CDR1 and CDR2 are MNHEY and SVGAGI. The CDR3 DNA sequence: TGTGCCAGCAGAAGACCGAACAATCAGCCCCAGCATTTT. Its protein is CASRRPNNQPQHF.

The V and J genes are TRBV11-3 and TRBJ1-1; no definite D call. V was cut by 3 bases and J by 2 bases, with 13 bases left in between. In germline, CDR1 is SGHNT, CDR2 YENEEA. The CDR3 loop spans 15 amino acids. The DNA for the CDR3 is TGTGCCAGCAGCTTTGACTCGATGGGAAACACTGAAGCTTTCTTT. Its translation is CASSFDSMGNTEAFF.

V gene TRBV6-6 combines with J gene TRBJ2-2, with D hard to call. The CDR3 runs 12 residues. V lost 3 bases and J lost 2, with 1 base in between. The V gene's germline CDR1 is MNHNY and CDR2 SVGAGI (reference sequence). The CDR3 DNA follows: TGTGCCAGCAGTTATAACACCGGGGAGCTGTTTTTT. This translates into CASSYNTGELFF.

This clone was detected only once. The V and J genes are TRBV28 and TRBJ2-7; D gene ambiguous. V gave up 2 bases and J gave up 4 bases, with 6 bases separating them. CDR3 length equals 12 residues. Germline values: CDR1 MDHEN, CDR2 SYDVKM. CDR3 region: CASSLDAYEQYF. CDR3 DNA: TGTGCCAGCAGTTTAGACGCATACGAGCAGTACTTC.

The CDR3 DNA reads TGTGCCAGCAGCGGGGACAAAAACTCCTACGAGCAGTACTTC. It codes for CASSGDKNSYEQYF. This sequence joins TRBV9 and TRBJ2-7, with a possible D match to TRBD1 (6 bases). From germline, CDR1 is SGDLS and CDR2 YYNGEE. Trimming pared 3 bases from V and 0 bases from J, leaving 10 bases between. This CDR3 is 14 amino acids long.

As DNA, the CDR3 is TGTGCCAGCACTCAAGCAGGGGGTGCCACAGATACGCAGTATTTT. Translated, it gives CASTQAGGATDTQYF. J is TRBJ2-3 and V is TRBV7-9; the match to TRBD1 covers 7 bases. The V and J ends lost 7 bases and 2 bases, in that order; junction bases with no gene match: 9. Germline loops: CDR1 SEHNR, CDR2 FQNEAQ (reference sequence). The length of the CDR3 is 15 residues.

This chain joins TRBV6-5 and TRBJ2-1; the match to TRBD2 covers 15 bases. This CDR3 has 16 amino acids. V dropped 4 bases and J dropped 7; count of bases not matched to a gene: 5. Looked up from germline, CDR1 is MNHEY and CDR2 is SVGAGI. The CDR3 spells CASSSSGTSGRNEQFF. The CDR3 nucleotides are TGTGCCAGCAGTTCCTCCGGGACTAGCGGGAGGAATGAGCAGTTCTTC.

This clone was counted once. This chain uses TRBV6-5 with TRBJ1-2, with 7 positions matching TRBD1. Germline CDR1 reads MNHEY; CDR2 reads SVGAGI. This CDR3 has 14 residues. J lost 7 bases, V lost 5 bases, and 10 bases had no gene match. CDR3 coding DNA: TGTGCCAGCAGTCAGGGGGGGGGCTTTTTTGGCTACACCTTC. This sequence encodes CASSQGGGFFGYTF.